This T cell receptor beta chain was found in a study of identical twins. This clonotype was observed a few times. Each CDR3 protein is one row after TCRdb ran MiXCR on the 5' RACE reads. The data contain hundreds of thousands of distinct CDR3 sequences, roughly 20% of them seen just once; the ten biggest clones take up around 14%. The germline CDR1 and CDR2 sequences are LGHNA and YSLEER. Trimming took 2 bases from V and 3 from J; bases not matched to a gene: 9. The length of the CDR3 is 17 residues. In addition, the sample was reused for a study of T cells expressing NK-cell markers.

The chain recombines TRBV4-3 with TRBJ2-3, with 9 bases fitting TRBD2. The receptor was isolated from a woman aged 18-35 years in good health. The sample taken for sequencing was PBMCs. CDR3 nucleotide sequence: TGCGCCAGCAGCCAATCTCGGGCGGGAGGGCCAACAGATACGCAGTATTTT. Translation: CASSQSRAGGPTDTQYF.